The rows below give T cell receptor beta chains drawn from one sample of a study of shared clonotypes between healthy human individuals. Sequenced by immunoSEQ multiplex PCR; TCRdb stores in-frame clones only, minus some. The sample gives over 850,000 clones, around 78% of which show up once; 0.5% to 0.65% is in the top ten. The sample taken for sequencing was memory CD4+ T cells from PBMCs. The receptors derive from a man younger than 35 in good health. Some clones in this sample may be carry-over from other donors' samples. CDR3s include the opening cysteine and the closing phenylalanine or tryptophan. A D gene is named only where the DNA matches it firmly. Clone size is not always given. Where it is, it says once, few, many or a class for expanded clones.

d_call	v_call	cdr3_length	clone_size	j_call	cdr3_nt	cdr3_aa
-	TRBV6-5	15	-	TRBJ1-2	TGTGCCTCCTACCGAGGGGGGCTTCTGAACTATGGCTACACCTTC	CASYRGGLLNYGYTF
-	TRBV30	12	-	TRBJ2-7	TGTGCCTGGAGTGTAAAACAGTACGAGCAGTACTTC	CAWSVKQYEQYF
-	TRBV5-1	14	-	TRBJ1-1	TGCGCCAGCAGCACGGGACTTTCCGCAGCTGAAGCTTTCTTT	CASSTGLSAAEAFF
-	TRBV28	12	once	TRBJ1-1	TGTGCCAGCAGTCCACAGTGGACTGAAGCTTTCTTT	CASSPQWTEAFF
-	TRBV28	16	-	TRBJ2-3	TGTGCCAGCAGCCTAGGGACTTCCCGCTACACAGATACGCAGTATTTT	CASSLGTSRYTDTQYF
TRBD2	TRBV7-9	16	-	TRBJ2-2	TGTGCCAGCAGCTTAGCGACTAGCCGTGGCTCCGGGGAGCTGTTTTTT	CASSLATSRGSGELFF
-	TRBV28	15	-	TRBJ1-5	TGTGCCAGCAGTTTACAATTGGGGGTGGACCAGCCCCAGCATTTT	CASSLQLGVDQPQHF
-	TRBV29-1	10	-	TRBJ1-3	TGCAGCGTTGGGGGAGACACCATATATTTT	CSVGGDTIYF
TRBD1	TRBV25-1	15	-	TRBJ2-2	TGTGCCAGCAGGAGGGACAGGGGGAACACCGGGGAGCTGTTTTTT	CASRRDRGNTGELFF
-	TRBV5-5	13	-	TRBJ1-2	TGTGCCAGCAGCTTGCAGGGCTCTGGCGGCTACACCTTC	CASSLQGSGGYTF
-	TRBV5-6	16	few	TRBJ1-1	TGTGCCAGCAGCTTGGTAGGGGGGTTGCGGAACACTGAAGCTTTCTTT	CASSLVGGLRNTEAFF
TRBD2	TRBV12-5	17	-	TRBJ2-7	TGTGCTAGTGGTTTGGTTACTCTTCGGGGGCGGGAGGACGAGCAGTACTTC	CASGLVTLRGREDEQYF
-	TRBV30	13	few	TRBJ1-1	TGTGCCTGGAGTGTAAAGACAGCCCCGGAAGCTTTCTTT	CAWSVKTAPEAFF